A single sample gave rise to the 6 T cell receptor beta chains below, sequenced in a study of cytomegalovirus exposure and HLA in healthy donors (TCRdb year 2017). To prepare the library, the immunoSEQ multiplex PCR assay was applied. For the multiplex PCR, a mixture combining 60 forward primers for TCR Vbeta segments and 13 reverse primers for TCR Jbeta segments was used. The table was pulled from immuneACCESS by TCRdb, which kept in-frame rearrangements only. Such tables lose some clones; where checked, under half of the loss comes from unresolved V genes, and the rest has no known cause. Counted in this sample were 250,000 or so clones; 70% to 90% of them appeared once. The ten biggest clones cover 1% to 1.5% of the sample. The sequencing sample was made of PBMCs. The source is a human donor in good health.

The chain couples TRBV5-1 to TRBJ2-3; TRBD1 might be the D (5 bases). Per germline, CDR1 SGHRS and CDR2 YFSETQ. The CDR3 is 17 residues long. Trimming cost V 1 base and J 6 bases, with 21 bases left between them. CDR3 protein: CASSLITRTTPPDTQYF. Written as DNA, the CDR3 is TGCGCCAGCAGCTTGATCACCCGGACAACTCCGCCGGATACGCAGTATTTT.

This clone has just one count. The CDR3 sequence is CASSETSGGPDTQYF. CDR3 sequence (DNA): TGTGCCAGCAGTGAAACTAGCGGTGGGCCAGATACGCAGTATTTT. The chain links TRBV2 to TRBJ2-3; 8 bases map to TRBD2. The length of the CDR3 is 15 residues. Germline trimming cut 2 bases from V and 4 bases from J; bases unmatched to any gene: 5. Per germline, CDR1 SNHLY and CDR2 FYNNEI.

The chain employs TRBV12-5 and TRBJ1-2; D gene uncertain. V was shortened by 2 bases and J by 7 bases, with 11 bases between the two germline ends. Germline CDR1 is LGHNT and CDR2 is FRNRAP. CDR3 length: 13 amino acids. The DNA for the CDR3 is TGTGCTAGTGGTTTGCCCCCCTGGAGTGGCTACACCTTC. Translation gives CASGLPPWSGYTF.

The gene calls are TRBV28 and TRBJ2-5, with D possibly being TRBD2 (6 bases). The V end was cut by 6 bases, the J end by 9 bases, with 26 bases between. Germline V gives CDR1 MDHEN, CDR2 SYDVKM. There are 16 residues in the CDR3. The CDR3 DNA follows: TGTGCCAGCAGCCATAAATCGGTTGCGCGGAGGGTGCCCCAGTACTTC. Protein sequence: CASSHKSVARRVPQYF.

The chain joins TRBV5-1 to TRBJ1-4; weak D call: TRBD1 (5 bases). V gave up 4 bases and J gave up 0 bases, with 7 bases separating them. Per germline, CDR1 SGHRS and CDR2 YFSETQ. The CDR3 extends over 14 amino acids. Here the CDR3 reads CASSLGATNEKLFF. For the CDR3, the DNA is TGCGCCAGCAGCCTAGGGGCAACTAATGAAAAACTGTTTTTT.

This clone was recorded once. This chain uses TRBV7-2 with TRBJ2-5; 9 bases map to TRBD1. The CDR3 is made up of 14 amino acids. After removal of 5 bases from V and 2 bases from J, the junction contained 3 bases not matched to a gene. Germline V gives CDR1 SGHTA, CDR2 FQGNSA. CDR3 sequence reads: CASSRGTGQETQYF. CDR3 DNA sequence: TGTGCCAGCAGCCGCGGGACAGGGCAAGAGACCCAGTACTTC.